These T cell receptor beta chains were read from a single sample in a study of shared clonotypes between healthy human individuals. TCRdb's copy holds only in-frame clones and misses some; the assay was immunoSEQ multiplex PCR. The sample holds approximately 480,000 clones, nearly 80% seen once. The sequencing input was PBMCs. The origin of the receptors is a woman in her thirties or forties in good health. Some clones in this sample may be carry-over from other donors' samples. Each CDR3 is given with its conserved first and last residue. A D gene is named only where the DNA matches it firmly. Rows may omit the clone size; those that give it use once, few, many or a size class.

TRBV28,NA,TRBJ1-2,15,NA,TGTGCCAGCAGTTACATTGAAGGAGCGGACTATGGCTACACCTTC,CASSYIEGADYGYTF
TRBV15,NA,TRBJ2-7,14,NA,TGTGCCACCAGCAGGGGGGACGGTCGCTACGAGCAGTACTTC,CATSRGDGRYEQYF
TRBV28,NA,TRBJ1-1,14,NA,TGTGCCAGCACAAAGGGGGATCGGAACACTGAAGCTTTCTTT,CASTKGDRNTEAFF
TRBV7-9,NA,TRBJ2-1,16,NA,TGTGCCAGCAGCTTTGGCGTGCGGGATATGTACAATGAGCAGTTCTTC,CASSFGVRDMYNEQFF
TRBV9,NA,TRBJ2-7,15,NA,TGTGCCAGCAGCGTTAGTGGAAGGGAAGGCGACGAGCAGTACTTC,CASSVSGREGDEQYF
TRBV6-1,NA,TRBJ1-2,15,NA,TGTGCCAGCAATAACAGGGACGGTAAATCGGGGGGCTACACCTTC,CASNNRDGKSGGYTF
TRBV28,NA,TRBJ1-1,14,NA,TGTGCCAGCAGTTTAAGGACCCAGAACACTGAAGCTTTCTTT,CASSLRTQNTEAFF
TRBV6-5,many,TRBJ2-5,15,NA,TGTGCCAGCAGTTACGACACAGGGACCGATGAGACCCAGTACTTC,CASSYDTGTDETQYF
TRBV27,NA,TRBJ1-1,12,NA,TGTGCCAGCAGTTTGAGGGGCACTGAAGCTTTCTTT,CASSLRGTEAFF
TRBV6-4,NA,TRBJ2-2,16,TRBD2,TGTGCCAGCACCCCCGGGACTAGCGGCCACACCGGGGAGCTGTTTTTT,CASTPGTSGHTGELFF
TRBV5-4,NA,TRBJ1-5,13,NA,TGTGCCAGCAGCCCCGACAGCAATCAGCCCCAGCATTTT,CASSPDSNQPQHF
TRBV10-3,few,TRBJ2-1,16,TRBD2,TGTGCCATCAGTGATTCCGGGACTAGCGGGACTAATGAGCAGTTCTTC,CAISDSGTSGTNEQFF
TRBV7-9,NA,TRBJ2-7,14,NA,TGTGCCAGCAGCCTAGAGGGGCCGGCAAGGGAGCAGTACTTC,CASSLEGPAREQYF
TRBV4-2,NA,TRBJ2-1,19,TRBD2,TGTGCCAGCACCCAAAAGAGGACTAGCGGGAAACGGTACGGCAATGAGCAGTTCTTC,CASTQKRTSGKRYGNEQFF
TRBV6-5,NA,TRBJ1-5,16,NA,TGTGCCAGCAGTTACTCGTCAGTGGGGGGTAATCAGCCCCAGCATTTT,CASSYSSVGGNQPQHF
TRBV18,NA,TRBJ2-5,15,NA,TGTGCCAGCTCACCATGGGACCCCCATGCAGAGACCCAGTACTTC,CASSPWDPHAETQYF
TRBV7-3,few,TRBJ2-5,15,NA,TGTGCCAGCAGCTCCGGCGCGGGCAGGGCAGAGACCCAGTACTTC,CASSSGAGRAETQYF
TRBV10-3,NA,TRBJ1-2,16,NA,TGTGCCATCAGTGAGTCGTCAGGGAGGGTCTACTGGGGCTACACCTTC,CAISESSGRVYWGYTF
TRBV18,few,TRBJ2-5,13,TRBD1,TGTGCCAGCTCACGGGACAGGGGGTCAACCCAGTACTTC,CASSRDRGSTQYF
TRBV6-5,NA,TRBJ2-7,12,NA,TGTGCCAGCAGGACTCCCTCGTACGAGCAGTACTTC,CASRTPSYEQYF
TRBV7-7,NA,TRBJ2-5,12,NA,TGTGCCAGCAGCCCTTATCCAGAGACCCAGTACTTC,CASSPYPETQYF
TRBV29-1,NA,TRBJ1-2,13,NA,TGCAGCGTTGCCCATCCAGGGTTCTATGGCTACACCTTC,CSVAHPGFYGYTF
TRBV6-1,NA,TRBJ1-5,17,TRBD1,TGTGCCAGCAGTGCCGGGACAGTAATACATAGCAATCAGCCCCAGCATTTT,CASSAGTVIHSNQPQHF
TRBV7-2,once,TRBJ1-5,12,NA,TGTGCCAGCAGCCGGACTGATCAGCCCCAGCATTTT,CASSRTDQPQHF
TRBV6-6,NA,TRBJ2-7,13,NA,TGTGCCAGCAGTACGACGGGCCGGTACGAGCAGTACTTC,CASSTTGRYEQYF
TRBV19,NA,TRBJ2-2,15,NA,TGTGCCAGTAGTCCCCGACTGGCCACCACCGGGGAGCTGTTTTTT,CASSPRLATTGELFF
TRBV5-4,NA,TRBJ2-1,14,NA,TGTGCCAGCAGCTTGTACGGATTACACAATGAGCAGTTCTTC,CASSLYGLHNEQFF
TRBV14,NA,TRBJ2-1,14,NA,TGTGCCAGCAGCCCGGCGGCTAGACCCAATGAGCAGTTCTTC,CASSPAARPNEQFF
TRBV5-4,NA,TRBJ2-3,12,NA,TGTGCCAGCAGCTCCCAGGGTCCGACGCAGTATTTT,CASSSQGPTQYF
TRBV18,NA,TRBJ2-7,15,TRBD2,TGTGCCAGCTCACCGGGGACTAGCGGAAGCTACGAGCAGTACTTC,CASSPGTSGSYEQYF
TRBV5-8,NA,TRBJ2-6,17,NA,TGTGCCAGCGAAACGATTCACCACACAAAGTCGGGCCAACGTCCTGACTTC,CASETIHHTKSGQRPDF
TRBV10-2,NA,TRBJ1-4,14,TRBD1,TGCGCCAGCAGTCCGACAGGGCCTAATGAAAAACTGTTTTTT,CASSPTGPNEKLFF
TRBV27,NA,TRBJ2-1,13,NA,TGTGCCAGCAGCACCATGACTTACAATGAGCAGTTCTTC,CASSTMTYNEQFF
TRBV7-9,NA,TRBJ2-1,15,TRBD2,TGTGCCAGCAGCTTAGAGATAGCGGGAGCGGATGAGCAGTTCTTC,CASSLEIAGADEQFF
TRBV30,NA,TRBJ2-5,16,NA,TGTGCCTGGAGTAGGGGGCGGGGGACAGGCCAAGAGACCCAGTACTTC,CAWSRGRGTGQETQYF
TRBV7-9,NA,TRBJ2-3,16,TRBD1,TGTGCCAGCAGCTACCGACAGGGCGGTGTCACAGATACGCAGTATTTT,CASSYRQGGVTDTQYF
TRBV2,NA,TRBJ1-2,15,TRBD1,TGTGCCAGCAGTGAAGCGCTTGGACAGGGCTATGGCTACACCTTC,CASSEALGQGYGYTF
TRBV7-2,NA,TRBJ2-7,18,NA,TGTGCCAGCAGCTTAGTAGGGTTGGGTTTCGGGAGTGAATACGAGCAGTACTTC,CASSLVGLGFGSEYEQYF
TRBV30,NA,TRBJ2-7,13,NA,TGTGCCTGGAGCCCAGGCGGGCTTCTCGAGCAGTACTTC,CAWSPGGLLEQYF
TRBV4-3,NA,TRBJ2-7,14,TRBD2,TGCGCCAGCAGCCACGGGACTAGTGCCTACGAGCAGTACTTC,CASSHGTSAYEQYF
TRBV15,NA,TRBJ2-5,14,NA,TGTGCCACCAGCAGAGGACTGATACAAGAGACCCAGTACTTC,CATSRGLIQETQYF
TRBV5-1,NA,TRBJ2-2,16,NA,TGCGCCAGCAGCTTGATGGCAGGCTCTAACACCGGGGAGCTGTTTTTT,CASSLMAGSNTGELFF
TRBV18,NA,TRBJ2-5,15,TRBD2,TGTGCCAGCTCACAACTAGCGGGGGCGGAAGAGACCCAGTACTTC,CASSQLAGAEETQYF
TRBV7-9,NA,TRBJ1-4,13,NA,TGTGCCAGCACCTCTTATCTGAATGAAAAACTGTTTTTT,CASTSYLNEKLFF
TRBV14,few,TRBJ2-3,15,TRBD2,TGTGCCAGCAGCCCTGTAGCGGGAGCCTCAGATACGCAGTATTTT,CASSPVAGASDTQYF
TRBV4-3,NA,TRBJ2-7,16,TRBD2,TGCGCCAGCAGCCAAGAGAAGGCTAGCGGGAGCCACGAGCAGTACTTC,CASSQEKASGSHEQYF
TRBV2,NA,TRBJ2-5,13,TRBD1,TGTGCCAGCGGAGACAGGGGCGATCGGTCCCAGTACTTC,CASGDRGDRSQYF
TRBV7-2,once,TRBJ1-1,13,NA,TGTGCCAGCAGCTTAAACGGCAGGACTGAAGCTTTCTTT,CASSLNGRTEAFF
TRBV5-6,NA,TRBJ2-3,14,NA,TGTGCCAGCAGCTTGTTAGGGACGGCAGATACGCAGTATTTT,CASSLLGTADTQYF
TRBV4-1,NA,TRBJ1-1,12,NA,TGCGCCAGCAGCCATGGGAACACTGAAGCTTTCTTT,CASSHGNTEAFF